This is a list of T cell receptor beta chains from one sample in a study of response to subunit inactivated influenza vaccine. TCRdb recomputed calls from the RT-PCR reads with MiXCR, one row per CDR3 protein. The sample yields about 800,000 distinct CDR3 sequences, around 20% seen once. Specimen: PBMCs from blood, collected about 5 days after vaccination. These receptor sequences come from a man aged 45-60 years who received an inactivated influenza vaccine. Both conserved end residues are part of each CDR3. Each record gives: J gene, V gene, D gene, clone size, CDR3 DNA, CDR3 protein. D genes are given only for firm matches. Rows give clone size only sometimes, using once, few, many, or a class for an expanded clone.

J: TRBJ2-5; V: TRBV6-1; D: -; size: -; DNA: TGTGCCAGCAGAATCGGACGGCCTTCATGGGAGACCCAGTACTTC; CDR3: CASRIGRPSWETQYF
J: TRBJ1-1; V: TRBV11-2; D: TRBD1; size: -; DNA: TGTGCCAGCAGTTGGACAGGGGAAGGCACTGAAGCTTTCTTT; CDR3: CASSWTGEGTEAFF
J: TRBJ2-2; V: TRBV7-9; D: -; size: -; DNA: TGTGCCAGCAGCTTTCGGAAAGACGGGGAGCTGTTTTTT; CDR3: CASSFRKDGELFF
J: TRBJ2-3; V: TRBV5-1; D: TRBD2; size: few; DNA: TGCGCCAGCAGCCCCCTCGCTAGCGGGAGACAGGCGCAGTATTTT; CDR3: CASSPLASGRQAQYF
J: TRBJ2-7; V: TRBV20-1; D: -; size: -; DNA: TGCAGTGCTAGACCCCCGGCCCATCACAGGGCTGCGGGCTACGAGCAGTACTTC; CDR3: CSARPPAHHRAAGYEQYF
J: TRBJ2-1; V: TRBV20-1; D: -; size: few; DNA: TGCAGTGCTAGAGATGTCGGCCAAAACTCCTACAATGAGCAGTTCTTC; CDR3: CSARDVGQNSYNEQFF
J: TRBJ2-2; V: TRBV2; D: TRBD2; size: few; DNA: TGTGCCAGCAGTCCACTAGCGGCCTCGAACACCGGGGAGCTGTTTTTT; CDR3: CASSPLAASNTGELFF
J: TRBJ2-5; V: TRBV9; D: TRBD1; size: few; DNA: TGTGCCAGCAGCGCACGGGGACAGGGAGGGCAAGAGACCCAGTACTTC; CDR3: CASSARGQGGQETQYF
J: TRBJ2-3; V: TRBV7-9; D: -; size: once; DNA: TGTGCCAGCTCGAGGGGGACTACCAGAGTACACACAGATACGCAGTATTTT; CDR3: CASSRGTTRVHTDTQYF
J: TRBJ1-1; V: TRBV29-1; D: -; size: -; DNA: TGCAGCGTTGAGAAGGGGCTCGGCACTGAAGCTTTCTTT; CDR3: CSVEKGLGTEAFF
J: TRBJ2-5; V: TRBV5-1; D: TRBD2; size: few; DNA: TGCGCCAGCAGCTTGCGGGCGGGAGGGCCGATAGAGACCCAGTACTTC; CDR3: CASSLRAGGPIETQYF
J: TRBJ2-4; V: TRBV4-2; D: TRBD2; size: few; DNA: TGTGCCAGCAGCCCCTCGGCGGGAGCTTTAGCCAAAAACATTCAGTACTTC; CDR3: CASSPSAGALAKNIQYF
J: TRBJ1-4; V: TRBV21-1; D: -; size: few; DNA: TGTGCCAGCAGACTGGGACAGGGGGCGAGGGAAAAACTGTTTTTT; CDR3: CASRLGQGAREKLFF
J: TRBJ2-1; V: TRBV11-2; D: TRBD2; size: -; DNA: TGTGCCAGCAGCTTCGAACTAGCGGGACTCTACAATGAGCAGTTCTTC; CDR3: CASSFELAGLYNEQFF
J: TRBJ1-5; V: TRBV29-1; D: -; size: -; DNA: TGCAGCGTCGGGGAGAGCAATCAGCCCCAGCATTTT; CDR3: CSVGESNQPQHF
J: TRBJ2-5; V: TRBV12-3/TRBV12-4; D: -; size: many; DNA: TGTGCCAGCAGTTGGGGGGATCGGGAGACCCAGTACTTC; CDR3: CASSWGDRETQYF
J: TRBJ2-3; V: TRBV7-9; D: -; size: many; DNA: TGTGCCAGCAGCTTAATAGGCAGCACAGATACGCAGTATTTT; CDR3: CASSLIGSTDTQYF
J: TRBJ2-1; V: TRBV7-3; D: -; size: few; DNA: TGTGCCAGCAGCTCGCTTGTGGGCCCGGGACATCCGTTCTTC; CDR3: CASSSLVGPGHPFF
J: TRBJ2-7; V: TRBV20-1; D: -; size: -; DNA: TGCAGTGCTTCGTCCGGCAGGATATACGAGCAGTACTTC; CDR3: CSASSGRIYEQYF
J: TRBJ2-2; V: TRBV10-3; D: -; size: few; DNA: TGTGCCATCAGGCAAACAGGGACCGGGGAGCTGTTTTTT; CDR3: CAIRQTGTGELFF
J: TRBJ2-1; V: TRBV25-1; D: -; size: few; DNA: TGTGCCAGCAGTGAATTGTCACAGGCTAAGGATGAGCAGTTCTTC; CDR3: CASSELSQAKDEQFF
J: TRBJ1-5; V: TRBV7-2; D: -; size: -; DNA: TGTGCCAGCAGCTTAGCGATATGGGGAGGTCAGCCCCAGCATTTT; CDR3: CASSLAIWGGQPQHF
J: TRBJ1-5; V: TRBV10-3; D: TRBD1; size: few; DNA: TGTGCCATCAGTACCGGGACAGGGGTTTGGAGCAATCAGCCCCAGCATTTT; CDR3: CAISTGTGVWSNQPQHF
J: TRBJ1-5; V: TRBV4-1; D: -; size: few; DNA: TGCGCCAGCAGCCAAGGGCCGAAGTTTGGGCAGCCCCAGCATTTT; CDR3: CASSQGPKFGQPQHF
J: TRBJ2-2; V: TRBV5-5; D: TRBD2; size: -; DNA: TGTGCCAGCAGCTTGGGGAGCGGGAGAACCGGGGAGCTGTTTTTT; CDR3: CASSLGSGRTGELFF
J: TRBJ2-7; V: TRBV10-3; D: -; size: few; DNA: TGTGCCATCAGTGAGTCCCATGTCTCCTACGAGCAGTACTTC; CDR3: CAISESHVSYEQYF
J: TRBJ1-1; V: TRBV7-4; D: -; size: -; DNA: TGTGCCAGCAGCTTAGCGGACGGGATGAACACTGAAGCTTTCTTT; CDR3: CASSLADGMNTEAFF
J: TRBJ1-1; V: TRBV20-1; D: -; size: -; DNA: TGCAGTGCTATAGTTACTGCGAACACTGAAGCTTTCTTT; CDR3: CSAIVTANTEAFF
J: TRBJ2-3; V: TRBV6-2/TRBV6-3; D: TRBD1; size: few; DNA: TGTGCCAGCAGGCGACAGGGGGCAGATACGCAGTATTTT; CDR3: CASRRQGADTQYF
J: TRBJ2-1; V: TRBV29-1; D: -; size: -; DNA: TGCAGCGTTTTTCAGGATGGGACCTACAATGAGCAGTTCTTC; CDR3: CSVFQDGTYNEQFF
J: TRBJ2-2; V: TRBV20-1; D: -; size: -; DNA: TGCAGTGCTTCCAGGGGTTCCGGGGAGCTGTTTTTT; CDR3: CSASRGSGELFF
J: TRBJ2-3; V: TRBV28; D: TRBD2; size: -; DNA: TGTGCCAGCAGCCGGGGGGGGAGTTTCGCAGATACGCAGTATTTT; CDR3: CASSRGGSFADTQYF